This T cell receptor beta chain was identified in a study of blood T cell repertoires in COVID-19. Looking at the study overall: Sources were T cells, B-cell-depleted T cells, or PBMCs; the material itself was cDNA or gDNA.

V lost 7 bases and J 2 bases, leaving 15 bases between the germline ends. The CDR3 extends over 15 amino acids. Germline V gene sequence: CDR1 LNHDA, CDR2 SQIVND (reference sequence). Authors' analysis steps: Nucleated cell counts were estimated from reference gene primer amplification. Measured with immunoSEQ multiplex PCR; TCRdb has only the in-frame clones, and not every one. V, J and clone size were drawn from that table, and D and trimming were deduced from the DNA. The sample holds 200,000 to 250,000 clones, around 84% seen once. The sequenced material came from peripheral blood. The genes are TRBV19 and TRBJ1-5; perhaps TRBD1 as D (5 bases). The receptor comes from a woman aged 40 to 49 who had recovered from COVID-19. CDR3 nucleotides: TGTGCCAGTAACCGACCAGGGTACGGCAATCAGCCCCAGCATTTT. This translates into CASNRPGYGNQPQHF.